The rows below give T cell receptor beta chains drawn from one sample of a study of T cells in Graves' hyperthyroidism and ophthalmopathy. MiXCR, run by TCRdb on the multiplex PCR reads, gives a single entry per CDR3 protein. The sample records some 350,000 distinct CDR3 sequences, around 13% being singletons. Sequencing used blood. The receptors were gathered from a woman aged 35 to 49 with Graves' ophthalmopathy. Each CDR3 is given with its conserved first and last residue. The D gene is left open where the match is weak. Size values are once, few and many counts, or a class for expanded clones, and some rows have none.

clone size	D gene	V gene	J gene	CDR3 DNA	CDR3 protein
many	-	TRBV20-1	TRBJ2-3	TGCAGTGCTAGGGGCGGGGTTACGCAGTATTTT	CSARGGVTQYF
-	TRBD2	TRBV19	TRBJ2-1	TGTGCCAGTAGTATTTGGCGTGCGACTAGCGGGAATGAGCAGTTCTTC	CASSIWRATSGNEQFF
many	-	TRBV30	TRBJ1-1	TGTGCCTGGAGGAAGGAGCTTGAAGCTTTCTTT	CAWRKELEAFF
many	-	TRBV6-5	TRBJ2-5	TGTGCCAGCAGTTACTTCCCAAAGGAGACCCAGTACTTC	CASSYFPKETQYF
-	-	TRBV20-1	TRBJ1-1	TGCAGTGCTAGAGAGTCCAGGGGTAACACTGAAGCTTTCTTT	CSARESRGNTEAFF
-	TRBD1	TRBV11-2	TRBJ2-3	TGTGCCAGCAGCAAGACAGGGGGGGGGGTAACAGATACGCAGTATTTT	CASSKTGGGVTDTQYF
many	-	TRBV2	TRBJ1-3	TGTGCCAGCAGTGTTGGCAGAATCTCTGGAAACACCATATATTTT	CASSVGRISGNTIYF
many	-	TRBV12-3/TRBV12-4	TRBJ1-1	TGTGCCAGCAGTTTCGTCGGGCATCGGAACACTGAAGCTTTCTTT	CASSFVGHRNTEAFF
few	TRBD2	TRBV4-2	TRBJ2-3	TGTGCCAGCAGCCAGTCTAGCGGGGGTCGGGGTCATACGCAGTATTTT	CASSQSSGGRGHTQYF
many	TRBD1	TRBV2	TRBJ1-2	TGTGCCAGCAGTGAGGGCAGGGGGCTTTATGGCTACACCTTC	CASSEGRGLYGYTF
few	TRBD1	TRBV27	TRBJ1-1	TGTGCCAGCAGCCGATTGAGGGACAGGGGTTCTGAAGCTTTCTTT	CASSRLRDRGSEAFF
-	-	TRBV4-1	TRBJ1-5	TGCGCCAGCAGCCAAGGGACAACAAATCAGCCCCAGCATTTT	CASSQGTTNQPQHF